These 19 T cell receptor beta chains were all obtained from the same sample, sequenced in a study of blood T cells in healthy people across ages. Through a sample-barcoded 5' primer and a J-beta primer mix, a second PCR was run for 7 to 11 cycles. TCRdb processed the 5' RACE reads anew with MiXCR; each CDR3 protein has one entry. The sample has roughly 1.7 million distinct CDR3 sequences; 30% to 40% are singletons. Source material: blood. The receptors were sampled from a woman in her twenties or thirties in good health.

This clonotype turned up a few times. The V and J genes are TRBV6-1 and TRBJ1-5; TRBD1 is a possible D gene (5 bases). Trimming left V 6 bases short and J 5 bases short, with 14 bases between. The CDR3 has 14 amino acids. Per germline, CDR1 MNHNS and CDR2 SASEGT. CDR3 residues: CASSEQGYYQPQHF. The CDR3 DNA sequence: TGTGCCAGCAGCGAGCAGGGATATTATCAGCCCCAGCATTTT.

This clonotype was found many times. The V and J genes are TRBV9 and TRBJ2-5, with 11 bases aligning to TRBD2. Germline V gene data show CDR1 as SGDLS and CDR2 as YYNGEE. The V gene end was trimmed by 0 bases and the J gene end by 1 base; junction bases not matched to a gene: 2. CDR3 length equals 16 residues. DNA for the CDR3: TGTGCCAGCAGCGTAGGCGGGACTAGCGGCCAAGAGACCCAGTACTTC. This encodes CASSVGGTSGQETQYF.

CDR3: CASSLSGGWGGTQYF. The DNA of the CDR3 is TGCGCCAGCAGCTTGTCAGGGGGCTGGGGAGGGACCCAGTACTTC. This sequence joins TRBV5-1 and TRBJ2-5; TRBD1 agrees at 8 bases. Per the germline V gene, CDR1 is SGHRS and CDR2 is YFSETQ. The ends lost 1 base at V and 7 bases at J; junction bases unmatched: 9. The CDR3 totals 15 residues.

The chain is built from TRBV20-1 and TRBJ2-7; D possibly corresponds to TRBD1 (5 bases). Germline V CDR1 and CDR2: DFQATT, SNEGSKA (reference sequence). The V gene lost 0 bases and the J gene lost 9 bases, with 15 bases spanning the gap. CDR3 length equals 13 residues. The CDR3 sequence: CSARDTGEMGQYF. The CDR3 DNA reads TGCAGTGCTAGAGATACAGGAGAGATGGGGCAGTACTTC.

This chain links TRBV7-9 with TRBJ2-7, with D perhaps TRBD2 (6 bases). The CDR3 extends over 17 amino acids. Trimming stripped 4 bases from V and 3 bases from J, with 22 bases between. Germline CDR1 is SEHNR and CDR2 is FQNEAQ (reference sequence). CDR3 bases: TGTGCCAGCAGCTCCTCAAATGGGGACTCAAAAATCTACGAGCAGTACTTC. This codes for CASSSSNGDSKIYEQYF. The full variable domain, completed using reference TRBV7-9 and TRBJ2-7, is DTGVSQNPRHKITKRGQNVTFRCDPISEHNRLYWYRQTLGQGPEFLTYFQNEAQLEKSRLLSDRFSAERPKGSFSTLEIQRTEQGDSAMYLCASSSSNGDSKIYEQYFGPGTRLTVT.

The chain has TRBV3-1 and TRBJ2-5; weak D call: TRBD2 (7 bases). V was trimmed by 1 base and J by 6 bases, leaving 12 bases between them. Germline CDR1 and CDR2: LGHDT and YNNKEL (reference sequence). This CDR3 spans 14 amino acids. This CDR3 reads CASSQAGGGKTQYF. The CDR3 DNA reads TGTGCCAGCAGCCAAGCGGGGGGCGGTAAGACCCAGTACTTC.

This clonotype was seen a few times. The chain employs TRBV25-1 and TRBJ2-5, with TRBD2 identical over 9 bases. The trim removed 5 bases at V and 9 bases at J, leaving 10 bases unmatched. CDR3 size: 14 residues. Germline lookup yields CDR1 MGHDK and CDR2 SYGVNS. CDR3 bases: TGTGCCAGCAGTACCGCGGGAGGGCCAGGGGCCCAGTACTTC. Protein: CASSTAGGPGAQYF. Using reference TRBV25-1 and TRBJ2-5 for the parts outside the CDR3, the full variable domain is EADIYQTPRYLVIGTGKKITLECSQTMGHDKMYWYQQDPGMELHLIHYSYGVNSTEKGDLSSESTVSRIRTEHFPLTLESARPSHTSQYLCASSTAGGPGAQYFGPGTRLLVL.

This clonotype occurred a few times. The CDR3 sequence is CASTPAYYQGAGYTF. CDR3 nucleotides: TGTGCCAGCACCCCGGCGTATTATCAGGGCGCTGGCTACACCTTC. This chain links TRBV6-1 with TRBJ1-2, with D perhaps matching TRBD1 (5 bases). The CDR3 loop spans 15 amino acids. With 7 bases removed from V and 7 bases from J, the gap between germline ends came to 22 bases. Looked up from germline, CDR1 is MNHNS and CDR2 is SASEGT.

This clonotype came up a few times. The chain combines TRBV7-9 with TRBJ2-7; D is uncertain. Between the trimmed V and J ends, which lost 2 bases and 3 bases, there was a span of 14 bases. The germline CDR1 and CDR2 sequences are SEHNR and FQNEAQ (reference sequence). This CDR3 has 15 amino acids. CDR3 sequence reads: CASSLSEGILYEQYF. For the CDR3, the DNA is TGTGCCAGCAGCTTATCCGAAGGTATACTCTACGAGCAGTACTTC.

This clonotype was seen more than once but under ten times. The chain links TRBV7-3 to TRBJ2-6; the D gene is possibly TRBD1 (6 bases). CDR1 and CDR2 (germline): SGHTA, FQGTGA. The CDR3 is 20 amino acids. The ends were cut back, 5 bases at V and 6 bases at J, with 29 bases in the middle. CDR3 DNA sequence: TGTGCCAGCAGCCGCATAGGGACACCGATAAAGTCTGTGACGGCCAACGTCCTGACTTTC. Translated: CASSRIGTPIKSVTANVLTF. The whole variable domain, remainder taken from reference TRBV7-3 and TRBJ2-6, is GAGVSQTPSNKVTEKGKYVELRCDPISGHTALYWYRQSLGQGPEFLIYFQGTGAADDSGLPNDRFFAVRPEGSVSTLKIQRTERGDSAVYLCASSRIGTPIKSVTANVLTFGAGSRLTVL.

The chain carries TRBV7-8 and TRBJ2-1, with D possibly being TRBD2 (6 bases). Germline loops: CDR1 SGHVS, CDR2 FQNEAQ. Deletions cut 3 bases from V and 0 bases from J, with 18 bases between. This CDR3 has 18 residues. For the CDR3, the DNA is TGTGCCAGCAGCTTCTCTTCGGGGGACCTGAGCTCCTACAATGAGCAGTTCTTC. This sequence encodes CASSFSSGDLSSYNEQFF.

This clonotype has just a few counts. CDR3 DNA sequence: TGTGCCAGCAGCCAGACTAGCGGGGGGGCTCCAGATACGCAGTATTTT. Protein: CASSQTSGGAPDTQYF. This chain uses TRBV6-1 with TRBJ2-3; 14 positions agree with TRBD2. In germline, CDR1 is MNHNS, CDR2 SASEGT. CDR3 length equals 16 residues. V shed 6 bases and J 4 bases; nucleotides not matched to a gene: 6.

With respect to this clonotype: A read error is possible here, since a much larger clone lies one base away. CDR3 sequence reads: CTSSLAGRNNEQFF. CDR3 coding DNA: TGTACCAGCAGTCTAGCGGGCCGGAACAATGAGCAGTTCTTC. V is TRBV28 and J is TRBJ2-1, with 8 positions matching TRBD2. CDR1 MDHEN and CDR2 SYDVKM come from the germline V gene. This CDR3 comprises 14 residues.

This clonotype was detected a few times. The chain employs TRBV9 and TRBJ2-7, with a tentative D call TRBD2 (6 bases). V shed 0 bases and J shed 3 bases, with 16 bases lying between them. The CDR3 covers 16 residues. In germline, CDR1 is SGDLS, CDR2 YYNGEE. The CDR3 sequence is CASSVAGLPGVYEQYF. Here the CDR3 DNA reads TGTGCCAGCAGCGTAGCTGGCCTCCCGGGGGTCTACGAGCAGTACTTC.

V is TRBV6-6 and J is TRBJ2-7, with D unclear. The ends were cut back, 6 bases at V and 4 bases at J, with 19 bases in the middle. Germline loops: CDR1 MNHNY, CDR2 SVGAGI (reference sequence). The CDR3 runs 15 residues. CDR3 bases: TGTGCCAGCAGCCCCCCAGGCGGTAGGGCGTACGAGCAGTACTTC. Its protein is CASSPPGGRAYEQYF.

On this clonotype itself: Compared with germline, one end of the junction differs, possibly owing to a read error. The CDR3 here is CATRSAVYNEQFF. CDR3 nucleotide sequence: TGTGCCACCCGCAGTGCGGTATACAATGAGCAGTTCTTC. The rearrangement joins TRBV15 to TRBJ2-1; D not resolved. The CDR3 has 13 amino acids. The germline V gene encodes CDR1 LNHNV and CDR2 YYDKDF (reference sequence).

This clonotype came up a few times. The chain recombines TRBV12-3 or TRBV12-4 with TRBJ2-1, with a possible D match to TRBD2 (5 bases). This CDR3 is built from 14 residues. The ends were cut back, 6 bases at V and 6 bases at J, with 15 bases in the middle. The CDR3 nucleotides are TGTGCCAGCAGACCAGGACTCCACCCCAATGAGCAGTTCTTC. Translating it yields CASRPGLHPNEQFF.

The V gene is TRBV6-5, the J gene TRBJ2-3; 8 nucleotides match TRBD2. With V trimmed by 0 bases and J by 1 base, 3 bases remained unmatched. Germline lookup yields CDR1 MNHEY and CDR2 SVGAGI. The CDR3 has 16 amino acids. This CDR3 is CASSYSNSGGTDTQYF. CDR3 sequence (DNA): TGTGCCAGCAGTTACTCGAATAGCGGGGGCACAGATACGCAGTATTTT.

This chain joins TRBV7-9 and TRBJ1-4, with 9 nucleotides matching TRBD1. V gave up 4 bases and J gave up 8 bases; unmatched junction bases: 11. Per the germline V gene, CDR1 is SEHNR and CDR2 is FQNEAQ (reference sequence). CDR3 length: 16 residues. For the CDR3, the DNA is TGTGCCAGCAGCTGGGGGACAGGGACGAAGGGGGAAAAACTGTTTTTT. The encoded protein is CASSWGTGTKGEKLFF.